This T cell receptor (beta chain) was found in a study of cytomegalovirus exposure and HLA in healthy donors. About the research overall: As released early, the data held around 80 million unique TCRs from HLA-typed donors. Study-level results: Judged likely to be a sequencing artifact was a cluster of highly shared sequence variants. Later on, a genetic analysis was performed. It linked a missense variant in DCLRE1C with V- and J-gene trimming of TCR beta.

Primers included in the PCR were 60 Vbeta and 13 Jbeta primers. Generated by immunoSEQ multiplex PCR, the TCRdb table keeps only in-frame clones and is missing some. The sample carries approximately 130,000 clones, 70% to 90% recorded once. This CDR3 is built from 16 residues. Unmatched junction bases numbered 9, after V lost 4 bases and J lost 2 bases. Per germline, CDR1 SGDLS and CDR2 YYNGEE. Concerning this clone: No antigen is known for it.

This TCR derives from a woman aged 40 to 50 in good health and CMV-seropositive. The chain recombines TRBV9 with TRBJ2-3; 8 nucleotides match TRBD2. The sequencing sample was made of PBMCs. DNA of the CDR3: TGTGCCAGCAGCCCAACGGGGGGGCTTAACACAGATACGCAGTATTTT. Residues: CASSPTGGLNTDTQYF.